The 23 T cell receptor beta chains reported below all come from one sample, sequenced in a study of blood T cell repertoires in COVID-19. Measured with immunoSEQ multiplex PCR; TCRdb has only the in-frame clones, and not every one. In the table there are roughly 140,000 clones, 88% of which are singletons. The sample consisted of peripheral blood. These receptors were taken from a man aged 45-60 years with active or convalescent COVID-19.

The chain uses TRBV19 and TRBJ1-1; perhaps TRBD1 as D (5 bases). V gave up 4 bases and J gave up 5 bases, with 11 bases separating them. This CDR3 spans 13 amino acids. CDR1 and CDR2 (germline): LNHDA, SQIVND (reference sequence). The chain's CDR3 is CASSKTGRTEAFF. CDR3 bases: TGTGCCAGTAGTAAAACAGGCAGGACTGAAGCTTTCTTT.

The J gene is TRBJ2-1, the V gene TRBV28, with a weak D call TRBD2 (5 bases). This CDR3 contains 18 residues. Germline CDR1 MDHEN, CDR2 SYDVKM. The germline V and J ends were trimmed by 2 bases and 0 bases, with 17 bases remaining between them. CDR3 in amino acids: CASSLRLGAASSYNEQFF. CDR3 sequence (DNA): TGTGCCAGCAGTTTACGGTTGGGAGCGGCAAGCTCCTACAATGAGCAGTTCTTC.

The V and J genes are TRBV27 and TRBJ2-1, with 9 bases matching TRBD2. The J segment lost 2 bases and the V segment lost 2 bases, leaving 1 base of the junction unmatched. Germline V gene data show CDR1 as MNHEY and CDR2 as SMNVEV (reference sequence). There are 15 residues in the CDR3. The CDR3 protein is CASSLAGGTYNEQFF. The CDR3 coding sequence is TGTGCCAGCAGTTTAGCGGGAGGGACCTACAATGAGCAGTTCTTC.

The V gene is TRBV10-2, the J gene TRBJ1-1; no firm D call. With 8 bases removed from V and 1 base from J, the gap between germline ends came to 14 bases. This CDR3 comprises 14 residues. Germline loops: CDR1 WSHSY, CDR2 SAAADI. CDR3 nucleotide sequence: TGCGCCAGCTCGTTCGAGTATGCGAACACTGAAGCTTTCTTT. Translated: CASSFEYANTEAFF.

The V call is TRBV7-9, the J call TRBJ2-4; maybe TRBD1 (6 bases). CDR1 and CDR2 from the germline V gene are SEHNR and FQNEAQ (reference sequence). Trimming stripped 1 base from V and 2 bases from J, with 9 bases between. The CDR3 has 15 amino acids. The CDR3 here is CASSLDRVSKNIQYF. The CDR3 coding sequence is TGTGCCAGCAGCTTAGACAGGGTGTCCAAAAACATTCAGTACTTC.

V is TRBV6-6 and J is TRBJ1-2, with TRBD1 matching 8 bases. This CDR3 region has 14 residues. With 6 bases clipped from V and 8 bases from J, the junction kept 11 bases outside the gene matches. Germline lookup yields CDR1 MNHNY and CDR2 SVGAGI (reference sequence). CDR3 DNA: TGTGCCAGCAGCCAGAGGACAGGGACGGCGGGCTACACCTTC. This sequence encodes CASSQRTGTAGYTF.

The V and J genes are TRBV28 and TRBJ2-7; perhaps TRBD1 as D (6 bases). Trimming cost V 4 bases and J 7 bases, with 14 bases left between them. Germline V gene data show CDR1 as MDHEN and CDR2 as SYDVKM. CDR3 length: 13 residues. The CDR3 is CASSYLPGEEQYF. As DNA, the CDR3 is TGTGCCAGCAGTTACCTCCCAGGGGAAGAGCAGTACTTC.

This sequence joins TRBV15 and TRBJ1-5; D not certain. This CDR3 region has 18 residues. With 5 bases removed from V and 3 bases from J, the gap between germline ends came to 23 bases. Germline CDR1 reads LNHNV; CDR2 reads YYDKDF (reference sequence). CDR3 region: CATSSSFSGRSPNQPQHF. In DNA form, the CDR3 reads TGTGCCACCAGCTCATCCTTCAGTGGGAGGAGCCCCAATCAGCCCCAGCATTTT.

This clone occurred once. CDR3 sequence (DNA): TGTGCCAGCAGCAGGACTAGCGGGAGGGCCGAGGCACGATACAATGAGCAGTTCTTC. Translating gives CASSRTSGRAEARYNEQFF. The chain recombines TRBV28 with TRBJ2-1; 15 bases align to TRBD2. There are 19 residues in the CDR3. Germline-derived CDR1 and CDR2 are MDHEN and SYDVKM. The ends lost 6 bases at V and 4 bases at J; junction bases unmatched: 13.

V usage is TRBV28 and J usage is TRBJ1-5, with D possibly matching TRBD1 (5 bases). The germline V gene encodes CDR1 MDHEN and CDR2 SYDVKM. This CDR3 spans 12 amino acids. Trimming pared 10 bases from V and 2 bases from J, leaving 9 bases between. The CDR3 DNA is TGTGCCATCCGGGGGGGCAATCAGCCCCAGCATTTT. Residues: CAIRGGNQPQHF.

The gene calls are TRBV28 and TRBJ2-1; 8 nucleotides match TRBD2. The CDR3 has 15 residues. Germline trimming cut 7 bases from V and 7 bases from J; bases unmatched to any gene: 12. The germline V gene encodes CDR1 MDHEN and CDR2 SYDVKM. Here the CDR3 reads CASTSGGAGENEQFF. The CDR3 DNA is TGTGCCAGCACCTCGGGGGGGGCGGGAGAAAATGAGCAGTTCTTC.

The chain combines TRBV5-1 with TRBJ2-4; 7 bases match TRBD1. The CDR3 has 16 amino acids. V shed 1 base, J shed 4 bases, and the junction held 8 bases outside the gene matches. Germline assignment: CDR1 SGHRS and CDR2 YFSETQ. CDR3 nucleotide sequence: TGCGCCAGCAGCTTGCCCACCGGGACAGAAAAAAACATTCAGTACTTC. Amino acids: CASSLPTGTEKNIQYF.

The chain carries TRBV5-4 and TRBJ2-7; the match to TRBD2 covers 9 bases. CDR1 SGHNT and CDR2 YYREEE come from the germline V gene (reference sequence). The CDR3 is 15 amino acids. With V trimmed by 3 bases and J by 5 bases, 9 bases remained unmatched. The CDR3 loop is CASSSDSGSLHEQYF. Here the CDR3 DNA reads TGTGCCAGCAGCTCGGATAGCGGGAGTCTCCACGAGCAGTACTTC.

This chain connects TRBV7-9 to TRBJ1-1, with 11 bases lining up with TRBD1. The germline CDR1 and CDR2 sequences are SEHNR and FQNEAQ (reference sequence). CDR3 length equals 17 residues. J gave up 5 bases and V 5 bases, and 13 bases lay outside the gene matches. CDR3 region: CASSSVADRGLKTEAFF. The DNA of the CDR3 is TGTGCCAGCAGCAGCGTTGCGGACAGGGGGCTAAAAACTGAAGCTTTCTTT.

V and J are TRBV6-5 and TRBJ1-1; D possibly corresponds to TRBD1 (6 bases). V was trimmed by 7 bases and J by 2 bases, leaving 11 bases between them. CDR3 length: 13 amino acids. Germline CDR1 and CDR2: MNHEY and SVGAGI. CDR3 DNA: TGTGCCAGCAAACCCGGGACAAACACTGAAGCTTTCTTT. This translates into CASKPGTNTEAFF.

This chain uses TRBV28 with TRBJ2-7; 9 bases line up with TRBD2. V shed 4 bases, J shed 3 bases, and the junction held 7 bases outside the gene matches. The CDR3 sequence is 15 residues long. Germline V CDR1 and CDR2: MDHEN, SYDVKM. Written as DNA, the CDR3 is TGTGCCAGCAGTTCCCATAGCGGGAGCAACTACGAGCAGTACTTC. It translates to CASSSHSGSNYEQYF.

The rearrangement joins TRBV5-1 to TRBJ1-1; 8 nucleotides align to TRBD1. V lost 3 bases to trimming and J lost 0 bases; unmatched junction nucleotides: 13. Germline lookup yields CDR1 SGHRS and CDR2 YFSETQ. The CDR3 runs to 18 residues. The CDR3 sequence is CASSYRARQGKVNTEAFF. CDR3 coding DNA: TGCGCCAGCAGCTACCGGGCGAGACAGGGGAAGGTGAACACTGAAGCTTTCTTT.

This clone turned up a few times. V and J are TRBV11-2 and TRBJ2-1; 8 bases align to TRBD2. Looked up from germline, CDR1 is SGHAT and CDR2 is FQNNGV. This CDR3 spans 15 amino acids. J gave up 3 bases and V 0 bases, and 1 base lay outside the gene matches. The CDR3 coding sequence is TGTGCCAGCAGCTTAGAGACTAGCGTCTACAATGAGCAGTTCTTC. Its translation: CASSLETSVYNEQFF.

This chain connects TRBV3-1 (or the pseudogene TRBV3-2) to TRBJ2-7; 8 positions match TRBD1. Trimming took 5 bases from V and 3 from J; bases not matched to a gene: 9. The V gene's germline CDR1 is LGHDT and CDR2 YNNKEL (reference sequence). The CDR3 length is 15 residues. CDR3 sequence reads: CASSILGTGYYEQYF. Here the CDR3 DNA reads TGTGCCAGCAGCATCCTCGGGACAGGATACTACGAGCAGTACTTC.

The chain couples TRBV4-2 to TRBJ1-4, with D unresolved. The V gene lost 0 bases and the J gene lost 5 bases, with 10 bases spanning the gap. CDR1 and CDR2 (germline): LGHNA, YNFKEQ. The length of the CDR3 is 15 residues. The CDR3 is CASSQDTAINEKLFF. Here the CDR3 DNA reads TGTGCCAGCAGCCAAGATACAGCTATAAATGAAAAACTGTTTTTT.

The chain couples TRBV5-4 to TRBJ2-2; perhaps TRBD2 as D (5 bases). The CDR3 loop spans 14 amino acids. V lost 1 base to trimming and J lost 7 bases, with 11 bases between them. Germline assignment: CDR1 SGHNT and CDR2 YYREEE (reference sequence). CDR3 in amino acids: CASSLTGKVGELFF. In nucleotides, the CDR3 is TGTGCCAGCAGCTTGACGGGAAAGGTCGGGGAGCTGTTTTTT.

This chain joins TRBV9 and TRBJ2-1; D is unresolved. The V end lost 0 bases, the J end lost 2 bases, and 3 bases lay between the germline ends. The CDR3 runs to 13 residues. Per the germline V gene, CDR1 is SGDLS and CDR2 is YYNGEE. The chain's CDR3 is CASSVGTYNEQFF. The DNA for the CDR3 is TGTGCCAGCAGCGTAGGTACCTACAATGAGCAGTTCTTC.

This sequence joins TRBV7-9 and TRBJ1-1; 7 nucleotides agree with TRBD1. Germline loops: CDR1 SEHNR, CDR2 FQNEAQ (reference sequence). This CDR3 contains 14 residues. V shed 2 bases and J 6 bases; nucleotides not matched to a gene: 6. CDR3 in amino acids: CASSLRGQVAEAFF. The CDR3, as DNA: TGTGCCAGCAGCTTAAGGGGGCAGGTGGCTGAAGCTTTCTTT.